The sequence of this T cell receptor beta chain was determined in a study of blood T cell repertoires in COVID-19. Study context: T cells, B-cell-depleted T cells, or PBMCs supplied cDNA or gDNA.

Authors' data handling: Counts of nucleated cells, estimated from reference gene primer amplification, were obtained. The method was immunoSEQ multiplex PCR; TCRdb's version includes in-frame clones alone and lacks a portion of them. Clone size and V and J calls were adopted from that table, with D and trimming inferred from the DNA. The sample carries some 31,000 clones, less than 90% recorded once. The CDR3 is 17 residues long. Germline CDR1 and CDR2: KGHSH and LQKENI. V dropped 3 bases and J dropped 5; count of bases not matched to a gene: 7. The chain uses TRBV18 and TRBJ2-3; TRBD2 agrees at 14 bases. The sequence was obtained from an older woman with active COVID-19. The sample taken for sequencing was peripheral blood. The CDR3 loop is CASSPPAGLAGEDTQYF. As DNA, the CDR3 is TGTGCCAGCTCACCCCCCGCGGGACTAGCGGGAGAAGATACGCAGTATTTT.